The present entry profiles one T cell receptor beta chain with its context. Its antigen is still unknown. The input lacks base qualities; no much larger clone sits a single base away. TCRbeta CDR3 regions were amplified from genomic DNA by means of the immunoSEQ Assay, a bias-controlled multiplex PCR. The original pipeline was this. The number of nucleated cells in each sample was estimated by amplification of reference gene primers within the assay. Sequence reads were collapsed and filtered to measure the absolute abundance of every unique TCRbeta CDR3 rearrangement. For each sample, productive Simpson clonality was calculated by taking the square root of Simpson's diversity index across productive rearrangements. This immuneACCESS table, as held by TCRdb, lists in-frame sequences with V and J called but not all clones. Of the missing ones, under half trace to an unresolved V gene in checked studies; the others have no known cause. V and J calls and clone size are as listed in that table; D and trimming were resolved from the DNA. Recorded for this sample are more than 100,000 clones; roughly 85% of them occurred a single time. Of the sample, roughly a tenth is held by the ten largest clones.

The record originates from a study of blood T cell repertoires in COVID-19 (dated by TCRdb to about 2020). Some background on the complete study: The collaborator samples originated in the United States, Italy and Spain and spanned the acute and convalescent phases of COVID-19. The prospective study material was composed of cDNA or gDNA derived from T cells, B-cell-depleted T cells, or PBMCs. Samples were obtained from the ongoing ImmuneRACE study (first 160 participants) and from 1,254 subjects provided by 6 global collaborators. The dataset comprised deeply sampled blood TCRbeta repertoires from subjects exposed to, actively infected with, or recovered from COVID-19. The repertoires were released in a freely available public database intended as a resource for research on the immune response to SARS-CoV-2. Where available, HLA class I and class II types were taken from metadata supplied by the sample provider and were not determined by assay-based typing. A de-identified subject ID, COVID-19 status, age in years and sex were almost always included in the sample metadata. What the research found in general, with its limitations: How much clinical and demographic metadata was included differed by source and by participant, and the metadata was provided uncurated.

Each collaborating institution followed its own protocols to collect whole blood in K2EDTA tubes. For TCRbeta analysis, collaborators shipped samples in one of three forms: frozen whole blood, isolated PBMCs, or DNA extracted from either of those sample types. CDR1 and CDR2 are read off the germline V gene as MRHNA and SNTAGT. The cysteine opens and the phenylalanine closes a CDR3 of 13 amino acids. Only the CDR3 portion is preserved as DNA: 39 bases, with reading frame beginning at the first base. V is cut by 3 bases and J by 2 bases, and the space between the germline ends is 7 bases. The clonotype originates from a man older than 75 with acute or convalescent COVID-19. The specimen was peripheral blood. Recombination connected TRBV6-4 to TRBJ1-1; a weak D assignment points to TRBD1 (5 bases agree). The nucleotide sequence reads TGTGCCAGCAGTGAACAGGTTAACACTGAAGCTTTCTTT. Translated, this is CASSEQVNTEAFF.